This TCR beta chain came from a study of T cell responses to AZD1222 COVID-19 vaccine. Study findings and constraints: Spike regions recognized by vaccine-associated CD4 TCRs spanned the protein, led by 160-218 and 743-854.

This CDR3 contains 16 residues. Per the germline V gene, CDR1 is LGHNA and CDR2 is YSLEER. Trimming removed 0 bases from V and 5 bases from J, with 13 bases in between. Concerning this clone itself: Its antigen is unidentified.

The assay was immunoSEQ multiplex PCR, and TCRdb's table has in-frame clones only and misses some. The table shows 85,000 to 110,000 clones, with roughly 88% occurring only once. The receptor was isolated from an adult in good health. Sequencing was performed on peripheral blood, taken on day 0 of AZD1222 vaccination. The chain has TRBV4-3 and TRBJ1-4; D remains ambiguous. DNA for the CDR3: TGCGCCAGCAGCCAAGAGGGAGGGTCCTTCAATGAAAAACTGTTTTTT. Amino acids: CASSQEGGSFNEKLFF.